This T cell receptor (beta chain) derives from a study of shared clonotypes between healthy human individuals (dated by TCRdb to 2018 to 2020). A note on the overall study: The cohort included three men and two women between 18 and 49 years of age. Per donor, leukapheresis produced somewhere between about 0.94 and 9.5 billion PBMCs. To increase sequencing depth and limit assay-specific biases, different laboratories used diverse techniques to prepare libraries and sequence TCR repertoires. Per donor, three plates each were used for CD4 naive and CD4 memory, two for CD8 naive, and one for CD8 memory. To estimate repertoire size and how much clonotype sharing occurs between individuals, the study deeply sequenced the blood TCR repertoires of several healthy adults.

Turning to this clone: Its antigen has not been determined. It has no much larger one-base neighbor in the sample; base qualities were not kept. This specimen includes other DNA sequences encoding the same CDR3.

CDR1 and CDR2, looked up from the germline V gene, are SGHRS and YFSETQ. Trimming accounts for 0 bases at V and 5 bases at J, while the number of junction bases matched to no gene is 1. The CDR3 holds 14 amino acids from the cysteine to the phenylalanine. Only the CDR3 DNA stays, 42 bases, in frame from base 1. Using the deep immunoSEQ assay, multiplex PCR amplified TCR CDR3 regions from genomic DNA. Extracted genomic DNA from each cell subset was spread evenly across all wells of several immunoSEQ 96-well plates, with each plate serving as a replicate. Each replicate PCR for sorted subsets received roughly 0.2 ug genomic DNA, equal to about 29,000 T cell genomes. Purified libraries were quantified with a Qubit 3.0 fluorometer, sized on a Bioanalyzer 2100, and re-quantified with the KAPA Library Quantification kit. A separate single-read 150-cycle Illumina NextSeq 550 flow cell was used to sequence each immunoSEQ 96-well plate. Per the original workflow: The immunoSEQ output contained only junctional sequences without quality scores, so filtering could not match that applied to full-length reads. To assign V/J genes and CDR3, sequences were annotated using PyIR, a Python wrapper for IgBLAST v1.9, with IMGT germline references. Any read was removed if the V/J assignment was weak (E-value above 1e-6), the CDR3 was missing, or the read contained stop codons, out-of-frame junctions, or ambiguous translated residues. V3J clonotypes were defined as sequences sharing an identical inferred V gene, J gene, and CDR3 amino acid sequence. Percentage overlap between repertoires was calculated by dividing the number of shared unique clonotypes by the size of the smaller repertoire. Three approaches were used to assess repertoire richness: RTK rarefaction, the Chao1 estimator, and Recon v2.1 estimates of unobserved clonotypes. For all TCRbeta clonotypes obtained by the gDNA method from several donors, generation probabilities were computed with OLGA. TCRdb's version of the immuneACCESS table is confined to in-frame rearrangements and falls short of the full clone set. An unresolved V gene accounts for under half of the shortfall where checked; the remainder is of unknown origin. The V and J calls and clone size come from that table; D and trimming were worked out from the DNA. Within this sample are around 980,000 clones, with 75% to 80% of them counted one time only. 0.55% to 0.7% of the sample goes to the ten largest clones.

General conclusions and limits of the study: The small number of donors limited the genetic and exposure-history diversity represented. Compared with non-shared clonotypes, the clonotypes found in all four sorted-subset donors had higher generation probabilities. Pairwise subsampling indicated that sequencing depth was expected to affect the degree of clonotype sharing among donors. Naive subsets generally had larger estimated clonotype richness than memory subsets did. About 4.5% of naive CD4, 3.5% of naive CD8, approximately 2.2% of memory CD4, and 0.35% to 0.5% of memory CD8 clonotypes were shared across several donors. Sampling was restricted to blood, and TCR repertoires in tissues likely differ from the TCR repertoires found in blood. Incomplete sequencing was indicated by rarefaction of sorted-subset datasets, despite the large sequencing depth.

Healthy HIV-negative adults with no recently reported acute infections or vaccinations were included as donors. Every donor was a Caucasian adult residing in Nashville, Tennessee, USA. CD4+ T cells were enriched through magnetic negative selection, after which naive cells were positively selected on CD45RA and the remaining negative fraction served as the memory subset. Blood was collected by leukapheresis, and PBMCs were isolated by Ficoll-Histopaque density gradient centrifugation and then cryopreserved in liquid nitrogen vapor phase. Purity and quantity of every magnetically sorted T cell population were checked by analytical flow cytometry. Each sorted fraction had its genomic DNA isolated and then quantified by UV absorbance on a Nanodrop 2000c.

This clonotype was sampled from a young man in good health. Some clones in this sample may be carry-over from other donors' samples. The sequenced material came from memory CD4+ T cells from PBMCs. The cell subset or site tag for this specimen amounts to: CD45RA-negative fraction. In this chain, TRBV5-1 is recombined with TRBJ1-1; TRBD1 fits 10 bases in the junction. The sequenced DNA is TGCGCCAGCAGCTTGGGGACAGGGGGAACTGAAGCTTTCTTT. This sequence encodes CASSLGTGGTEAFF.